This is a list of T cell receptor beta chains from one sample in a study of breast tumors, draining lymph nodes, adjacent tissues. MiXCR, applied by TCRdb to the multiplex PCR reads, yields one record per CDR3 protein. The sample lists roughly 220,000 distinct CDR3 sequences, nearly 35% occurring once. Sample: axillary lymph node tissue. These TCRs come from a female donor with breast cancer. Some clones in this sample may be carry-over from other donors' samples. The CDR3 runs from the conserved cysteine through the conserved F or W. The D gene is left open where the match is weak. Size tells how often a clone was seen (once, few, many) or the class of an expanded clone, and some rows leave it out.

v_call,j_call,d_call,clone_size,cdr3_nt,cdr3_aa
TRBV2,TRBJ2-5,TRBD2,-,TGTGCCAGCAGTTCGCCGGGACTAGCGGCAACAGAGACCCAGTACTTC,CASSSPGLAATETQYF
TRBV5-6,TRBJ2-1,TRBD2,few,TGTGCCAGCAGCTTCGAAATAGCGGGAGGATCCTACAATGAGCAGTTCTTC,CASSFEIAGGSYNEQFF
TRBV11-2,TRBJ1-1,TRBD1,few,TGTGCCAGCAGCTTAGATCGACAGGGGAAAGCTTTCTTT,CASSLDRQGKAFF
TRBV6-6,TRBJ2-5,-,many,TGTGCCAGCAGTTTTAAAGAGACCCAGTACTTC,CASSFKETQYF
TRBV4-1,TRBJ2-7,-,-,TGCGCCAGCAGCCAAGATCCCGGGTTTTCCAGGGACATCTACGAGCAGTACTTC,CASSQDPGFSRDIYEQYF
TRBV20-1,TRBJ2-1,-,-,TGCAGTGCTGAGACGGGGTTGGCTAGCGCGTACAATGAGCAGTTCTTC,CSAETGLASAYNEQFF
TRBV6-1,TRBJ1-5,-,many,TGTGCCAGCAGTGAAGATAATAGCAATCAGCCCCAGCATTTT,CASSEDNSNQPQHF
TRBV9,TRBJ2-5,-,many,TGTGCCAGCAGCGTACAGGGAGGAAGAGAGACCCAGTACTTC,CASSVQGGRETQYF
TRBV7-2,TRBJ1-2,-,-,TGTCCCAGCACCGGACGGGCGGGGGGCAGCTATGGCTACACCTTC,CPSTGRAGGSYGYTF
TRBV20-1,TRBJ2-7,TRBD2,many,TGCAGTGCTGACCCACTAGCGAGGCGGGGGAGCTCCTACGAGCAGTACTTC,CSADPLARRGSSYEQYF
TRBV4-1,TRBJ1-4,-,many,TGCGCCAGCAGCCAAACAGGTCCCTCTAATGAAAAACTGTTTTTT,CASSQTGPSNEKLFF
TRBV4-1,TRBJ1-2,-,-,TGCGCCAGCAGCCACCCTGGGGCCGACTATGGCTACACCTTC,CASSHPGADYGYTF
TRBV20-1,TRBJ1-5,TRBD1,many,TGCAGTGCGGGGGACAGTTTCAATCAGCCCCAGCATTTT,CSAGDSFNQPQHF
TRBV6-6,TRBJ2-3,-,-,TGTGCCAGCAGCCCGGGACTTCAGAGCACAGATACGCAGTATTTT,CASSPGLQSTDTQYF
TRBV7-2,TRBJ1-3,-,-,TGTGCCAGCAGCTTAGGCCAGGGTGGGATGAATTTT,CASSLGQGGMNF
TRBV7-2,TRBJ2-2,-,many,TGTGCCAGCAACTTACAGGGGAACACCGGGGAGCTGTTTTTT,CASNLQGNTGELFF
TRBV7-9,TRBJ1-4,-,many,TGTGCCAGCAGCCGAGAAGCATCCCGCGAAGAAAAACTGTTTTTT,CASSREASREEKLFF
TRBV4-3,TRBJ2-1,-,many,TGCGCCAGCAGCCAAGGACTGATCAATGAGCAGTTCTTC,CASSQGLINEQFF
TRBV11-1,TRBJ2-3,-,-,TGTGCCAGCAGCAACCCTCGACGGGCCCGCTTAAATGCAGATACGCAGTATTTT,CASSNPRRARLNADTQYF
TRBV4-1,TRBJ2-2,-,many,TGCGCCAGCAGCCAAGATGGCACCGGGGAGCTGTTTTTT,CASSQDGTGELFF
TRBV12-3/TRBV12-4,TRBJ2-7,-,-,TGTGCCAGCAGTTTCAGGGTGGGGCAGAGGGCCGAGCAGTACTTC,CASSFRVGQRAEQYF
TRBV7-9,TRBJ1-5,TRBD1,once,TGTGCCAGCAGCCCAGGGGGGGGGCGGAGCAATCAGCCCCAGCATTTT,CASSPGGGRSNQPQHF
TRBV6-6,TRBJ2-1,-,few,TGTGCCAGCAGTACCCAGACCCTAACTTACAATGAGCAGTTCTTC,CASSTQTLTYNEQFF
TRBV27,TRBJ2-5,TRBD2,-,TGTGCCAGCAGCGACGGACTAGCGGGATTGTCGGGAACCCAGTACTTC,CASSDGLAGLSGTQYF
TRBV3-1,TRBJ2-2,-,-,TGTGCCAGCAGCCAAGAAAGGGCGGGACGAAACACCGGGGAGCTGTTTTTT,CASSQERAGRNTGELFF
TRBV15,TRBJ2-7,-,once,TGTGCCACCAGCAGCATACAGGGTGTAAACGAGCAGTACTTC,CATSSIQGVNEQYF
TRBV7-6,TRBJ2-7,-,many,TGTGCCAGCAGCCAGAGGGGGGGTTACGAGCAGTACTTC,CASSQRGGYEQYF
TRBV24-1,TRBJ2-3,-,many,TGTGCCAGCCGGGACCGGAGCACAGATACGCAGTATTTT,CASRDRSTDTQYF
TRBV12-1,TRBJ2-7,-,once,TGTGCCAGCAGCTTAGCGCTCAGCGGGGAGTCCTACGAGCAGTACTTC,CASSLALSGESYEQYF
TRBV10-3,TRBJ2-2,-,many,TGTGCCATCAGTGAGTACAGACAGAACACCGGGGAGCTGTTTTTT,CAISEYRQNTGELFF
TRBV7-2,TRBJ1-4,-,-,TGTGCCAGCAGCTTGGCTGGGACCACAACTAATGAAAAACTGTTTTTT,CASSLAGTTTNEKLFF
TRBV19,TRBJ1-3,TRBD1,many,TGTGCCAGTAGTATAGCCACAGGGGGCGGAAACACCATATATTTT,CASSIATGGGNTIYF
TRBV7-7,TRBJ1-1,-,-,TGTGCTAGCATGAGGCTGGGCGAGGGTACTGAAGCTTTCTTT,CASMRLGEGTEAFF
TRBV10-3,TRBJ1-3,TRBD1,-,TGTGCCATCAGTGAGTCCCGGACAGGGAATGGAAACACCATATATTTT,CAISESRTGNGNTIYF
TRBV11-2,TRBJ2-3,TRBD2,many,TGTGCCAGCAGCAGGACTAGCGGAGGCACAGATACGCAGTATTTT,CASSRTSGGTDTQYF
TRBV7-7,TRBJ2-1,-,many,TGTGCTAGCAGCCCCGTGGCGGGGAATGAGCAGTTCTTC,CASSPVAGNEQFF
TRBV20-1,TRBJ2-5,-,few,TGCAGTGCTGGAACAACAGGGTTGGGGACCCAGTACTTC,CSAGTTGLGTQYF
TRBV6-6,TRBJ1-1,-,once,TGTGCCAGCAGTTACGGTCAGGATGGGACTGAAGCTTTCTTT,CASSYGQDGTEAFF
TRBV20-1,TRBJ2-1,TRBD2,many,TGCAGTGCTAGAGATCGACTAGCGGGAGGGCTTTCCTACAATGAGCAGTTCTTC,CSARDRLAGGLSYNEQFF
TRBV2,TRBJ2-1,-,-,TGTGCCAGCAGCCCCTTCCGGGCCCACAATGAGCAGTTCTTC,CASSPFRAHNEQFF
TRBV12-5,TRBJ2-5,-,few,TGTGCTAGTGGTTTCAGGCAAGCCGAGGGAGAGACCCAGTACTTC,CASGFRQAEGETQYF
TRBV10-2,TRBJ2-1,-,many,TGCGCCAGCGGTCTTCAATACAATGAGCAGTTCTTC,CASGLQYNEQFF
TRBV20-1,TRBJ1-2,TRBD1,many,TGCAGTGCCCAGACAGGGAATAGTGGCTCCACCTTC,CSAQTGNSGSTF
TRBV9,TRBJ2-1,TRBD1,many,TGTGCCAGCAGCTCGGGACAGTTCGATGAGCAGTTCTTC,CASSSGQFDEQFF
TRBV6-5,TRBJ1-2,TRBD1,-,TGTGCCAGCAGTTACGGCGACAGGGGGACTCGCTACACCTTC,CASSYGDRGTRYTF
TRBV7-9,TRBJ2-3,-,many,TGTGCCAGCAGCTTAGTTGCGGCGGGCCGCACAGATACGCAGTATTTT,CASSLVAAGRTDTQYF